This T cell receptor delta chain was identified during a study of γδ T cells in repeated Plasmodium falciparum infection. Background on the study: Samples were taken at baseline, before some infections, and 21 days after each.

Bulk repertoires came from Vgamma9/Vdelta2+ or Vdelta2-negative gammadelta T cells flow-sorted from PBMC. Findings and caveats of the study: Vgamma9/Vdelta2+ T cells showed a stable polyclonal repertoire with shared TCRgamma sequences.

TCRdb reanalyzed the multiplex PCR reads using CATT. This table has roughly 86,000 delta-chain clones, 1.4% appearing once. V gave up 7 bases and J gave up 3 bases; unmatched junction bases: 13. CDR1 and CDR2 from the germline V gene are TSWWSYY and QGS. The CDR3 is made up of 16 amino acids. This clone was seen a handful of times. Antigen: not known. TCRdb assigns this DNA the protein of a much larger clone, which departs from its translation at residue 9; this likely reflects a read error, and the protein shown comes from translating the DNA. The sample was gamma-delta T cells from blood. J is TRDJ1 and V is TRDV1, with TRDD3 matching over 8 bases. Since TCRdb gives no J gene, matching the DNA to germline was used here to assign it. The TCR originated in a pool of human donors (malaria-infected and uninfected, not separated). As DNA, the CDR3 is TGTGCTCTTGCACACTGGGGGCCTCGTGACCCCGATAAACTCATCTTT. Translating gives CALAHWGPRDPDKLIF.